The 19 T cell receptor beta chains presented below share a single source sample, sequenced in a study of PD-1 blockade in classical Hodgkin lymphoma. The assay was immunoSEQ multiplex PCR, and TCRdb's table has in-frame clones only and misses some. The sample comprises about 20,000 clones, approximately 67% of which are singletons, and 0.95% to 1.5% rests with the top ten. As for time point: cycle 4 day 1 (C4D1), after more than five weeks of nivolumab. In every patient, relapse followed autologous stem cell transplantation, while exposure to brentuximab vedotin differed. By magnetic negative selection, CD4+ T cells were purified from thawed PBMCs. This specimen consisted of CD4+ T cells from blood, obtained before the fourth cycle of nivolumab. These TCRs come from a human donor with classical Hodgkin lymphoma.

In this sample, this clone is medium-sized. V gene TRBV4-1 combines with J gene TRBJ1-2; no definite D call. The CDR3 is 15 amino acids. Germline lookup yields CDR1 MGHRA and CDR2 YSYEKL. V lost 9 bases, J lost 0 bases, and 17 bases lay in between. CDR3 loop: CASNRGPPANYGYTF. In nucleotides, the CDR3 is TGCGCCAGTAACCGAGGGCCACCAGCTAACTATGGCTACACCTTC.

CDR3 nucleotide sequence: TGTGCCAGTAGTAGCCGGTGGATCACTGAAGCTTTCTTT. Its protein product is CASSSRWITEAFF. The genes are TRBV19 and TRBJ1-1, with no clear D. Germline V CDR1 and CDR2: LNHDA, SQIVND (reference sequence). The CDR3 is made up of 13 amino acids. V was shortened by 4 bases and J by 4 bases, with 10 bases between the two germline ends.

The V and J genes are TRBV29-1 and TRBJ2-3; 7 bases match TRBD1. The CDR3 loop spans 16 amino acids. Germline V gene sequence: CDR1 SQVTM, CDR2 ANQGSEA. Germline trimming cut 1 base from V and 4 bases from J; bases unmatched to any gene: 11. This CDR3 reads CSVEAGPQGLADTQYF. The CDR3 DNA follows: TGCAGCGTTGAAGCCGGGCCACAGGGGCTGGCAGATACGCAGTATTTT.

The J gene is TRBJ1-6, the V gene TRBV27; 7 bases line up with TRBD1. Germline CDR1 reads MNHEY; CDR2 reads SMNVEV (reference sequence). This CDR3 contains 17 residues. J was trimmed by 5 bases and V by 3 bases; bases with no gene match: 10. CDR3 residues: CASSFETGNWDNSPLHF. The CDR3 region has the DNA TGTGCCAGCAGTTTTGAGACAGGGAATTGGGATAATTCACCCCTCCACTTT.

This chain connects TRBV6-6 to TRBJ2-2; D perhaps matches TRBD2 (5 bases). This CDR3 is 13 amino acids long. Germline V gene data show CDR1 as MNHNY and CDR2 as SVGAGI (reference sequence). The V end lost 2 bases, the J end lost 4 bases, and 5 bases lay between the germline ends. CDR3 region: CASSYAGTGELFF. DNA of the CDR3: TGTGCCAGCAGTTACGCGGGCACCGGGGAGCTGTTTTTT.

This sequence joins TRBV7-2 and TRBJ2-1, with 9 positions matching TRBD1. The V gene end was trimmed by 6 bases and the J gene end by 5 bases; junction bases not matched to a gene: 8. CDR1 is SGHTA and CDR2 is FQGNSA in the germline V gene. The CDR3 has 15 residues. The CDR3 nucleotides read TGTGCCAGCAGGAGGACAGGGGTGTTCGACAATGAGCAGTTCTTC. The encoded protein is CASRRTGVFDNEQFF.

The chain recombines TRBV6-5 with TRBJ1-6; no clear D. The V end lost 3 bases, the J end lost 0 bases, and 6 bases lay between the germline ends. The CDR3 runs to 15 residues. Germline V gene sequence: CDR1 MNHEY, CDR2 SVGAGI. In nucleotides, the CDR3 is TGTGCCAGCAGTTATTCTAGCTCCTATAATTCACCCCTCCACTTT. Encoded protein: CASSYSSSYNSPLHF.

The chain is built from TRBV29-1 and TRBJ1-1, with D perhaps matching TRBD1 (6 bases). Germline lookup yields CDR1 SQVTM and CDR2 ANQGSEA. The V end lost 4 bases, the J end lost 6 bases, and 15 bases lay between the germline ends. CDR3 length equals 13 residues. CDR3 region: CSVVTGLLAEAFF. The CDR3 bases are TGCAGCGTTGTGACAGGCCTGTTGGCTGAAGCTTTCTTT.

The J gene is TRBJ2-5, the V gene TRBV7-2; D is ambiguous. V lost 5 bases and J 2 bases, leaving 15 bases between the germline ends. This CDR3 spans 15 amino acids. Germline V CDR1 and CDR2: SGHTA, FQGNSA. CDR3 amino acids: CASSPDGRRQETQYF. As DNA, the CDR3 is TGTGCCAGCAGCCCGGACGGCAGGCGACAAGAGACCCAGTACTTC.

The rearrangement links TRBV5-6 to TRBJ1-1; D is unclear. CDR1 SGHDT and CDR2 YYEEEE come from the germline V gene. The V end lost 0 bases, the J end lost 1 base, and 4 bases lay between the germline ends. The CDR3 spans 13 residues. DNA of the CDR3: TGTGCCAGCAGCTTGGGGGGGAACACTGAAGCTTTCTTT. This encodes CASSLGGNTEAFF.

This chain links TRBV4-1 with TRBJ2-5; 7 bases are a match to TRBD2. Losses at the gene ends were 4 bases for V and 2 bases for J; bases not matched to a gene: 13. This CDR3 has 17 amino acids. Germline lookup yields CDR1 MGHRA and CDR2 YSYEKL. In nucleotides, the CDR3 is TGCGCCAGCAGCCGGTCTGCTAGCGGCCTGATTCAAGAGACCCAGTACTTC. It yields the protein CASSRSASGLIQETQYF.

The chain combines TRBV10-2 with TRBJ2-1, with D possibly TRBD1 on 6 matching bases. Trimming took 6 bases from V and 4 from J, leaving 13 bases between them. The length of the CDR3 is 14 residues. Germline V gene data show CDR1 as WSHSY and CDR2 as SAAADI. CDR3 protein: CASRRDRIYNEQFF. CDR3 bases: TGCGCCAGCAGAAGAGACAGGATATACAATGAGCAGTTCTTC.

J is TRBJ2-3 and V is TRBV7-8; D unresolved. This CDR3 spans 16 amino acids. In germline, CDR1 is SGHVS, CDR2 FQNEAQ. V was clipped by 2 bases and J by 1 base, with 13 bases between them. The DNA for the CDR3 is TGTGCCAGCAGCTTACGGAAGGGTATCGGCACAGATACGCAGTATTTT. It codes for CASSLRKGIGTDTQYF.

V usage is TRBV9 and J usage is TRBJ2-1, with 8 positions matching TRBD2. V gave up 3 bases and J gave up 2 bases; unmatched junction bases: 4. The germline CDR1 and CDR2 sequences are SGDLS and YYNGEE. This CDR3 region has 15 residues. CDR3 loop: CASSAGGGAYNEQFF. The CDR3 coding sequence is TGTGCCAGCAGCGCCGGGGGGGGTGCCTACAATGAGCAGTTCTTC.

This clone came up a few times. The sample holds other DNA sequences that translate to the same CDR3. The genes are TRBV6-5 and TRBJ1-2, with D possibly being TRBD1 (6 bases). Trimming left V 5 bases short and J 2 bases short, with 15 bases between. This CDR3 is built from 15 residues. Germline V gene lookup returns CDR1 MNHEY and CDR2 SVGAGI. The CDR3 bases are TGTGCCAGCAGTCGCGGGACACTCGGAAACTATGGCTACACCTTC. Amino acids: CASSRGTLGNYGYTF.

This clone has only one observation. The V gene is TRBV5-4, the J gene TRBJ1-5; 7 bases line up with TRBD1. J was trimmed by 0 bases and V by 4 bases; bases with no gene match: 4. Looked up from germline, CDR1 is SGHNT and CDR2 is YYREEE (reference sequence). The CDR3 loop spans 15 amino acids. The CDR3 DNA reads as TGTGCCAGCAGCCCACAGGGGTATAGCAATCAGCCCCAGCATTTT. It translates to CASSPQGYSNQPQHF.

Points on this clone: The sample holds other DNA sequences that translate to the same CDR3. Here the CDR3 reads CASSLGPYNSPLHF. CDR3 bases: TGTGCCAGCAGCCTAGGCCCTTATAATTCACCCCTCCACTTT. V is TRBV7-2 and J is TRBJ1-6; D gene unclear. V lost 5 bases to trimming and J lost 4 bases, with 9 bases between them. This CDR3 has 14 residues. From germline, CDR1 is SGHTA and CDR2 FQGNSA.

This rearrangement joins TRBV2 to TRBJ2-5; D uncertain. Trimming took 6 bases from V and 0 from J, leaving 8 bases between them. The CDR3 length is 13 residues. CDR1 is SNHLY and CDR2 is FYNNEI in the germline V gene. CDR3 coding DNA: TGTGCCAGCAGGGCAGACCACCAAGAGACCCAGTACTTC. It translates to CASRADHQETQYF.

The chain carries TRBV15 and TRBJ2-1; D call uncertain. Trimming removed 1 base at V and 8 bases at J, with 6 bases between. Germline V gene sequence: CDR1 LNHNV, CDR2 YYDKDF (reference sequence). This CDR3 contains 12 residues. CDR3 DNA sequence: TGTGCCACCAGCAGAGGGGTCTATGAGCAGTTCTTC. It yields the protein CATSRGVYEQFF.